This T cell receptor beta chain was documented in a study of Graves' ophthalmopathy and Graves' hyperthyroidism. Across the study: Stable hyperthyroidism meant no ophthalmopathy within 18 months of follow-up.

Amplification targeted the TCR beta CDR3 regions, with RNA transcripts as the source material. After a first-round RT-PCR with HTBI primers, a second-round multiplex PCR was run. TCRdb redid the calling of the multiplex PCR reads with MiXCR, one entry per CDR3 protein. The repertoire has about 590,000 distinct CDR3 sequences, 39% of them found once; the top ten carry roughly 4.5%. Participants with hyperthyroidism, aged 18 to 65, were newly diagnosed with under 2 months' duration. V gave up 3 bases and J gave up 6 bases, with 11 bases separating them. The CDR3 runs 13 residues. CDR1 is SGHAT, CDR2 FQNNGV, per germline. This clonotype was recorded at least ten times.

The sequence derives from an adult man with Graves' hyperthyroidism. Sequencing was done on a sample of peripheral blood or thyroid tissue (not recorded which). The chain employs TRBV11-2 and TRBJ1-2; D uncertain. The CDR3 bases are TGTGCCAGCAGCTTTCGGCAGCTCGATGGCTACACCTTC. Translated: CASSFRQLDGYTF.